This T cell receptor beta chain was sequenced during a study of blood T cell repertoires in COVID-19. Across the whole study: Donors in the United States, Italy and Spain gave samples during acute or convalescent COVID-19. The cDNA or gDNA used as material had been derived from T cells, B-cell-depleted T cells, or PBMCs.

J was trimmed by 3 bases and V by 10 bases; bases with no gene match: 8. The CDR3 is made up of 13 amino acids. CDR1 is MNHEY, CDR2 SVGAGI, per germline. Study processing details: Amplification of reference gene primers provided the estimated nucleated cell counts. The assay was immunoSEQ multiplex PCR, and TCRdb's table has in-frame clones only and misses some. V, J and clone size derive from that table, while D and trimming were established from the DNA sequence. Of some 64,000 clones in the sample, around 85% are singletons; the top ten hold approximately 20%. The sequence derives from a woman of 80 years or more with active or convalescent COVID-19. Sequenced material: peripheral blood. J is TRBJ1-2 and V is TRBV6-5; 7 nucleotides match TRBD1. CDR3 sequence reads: CATFTGQYYGYTF. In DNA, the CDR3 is TGTGCCACCTTTACGGGACAGTACTATGGCTACACCTTC.